One sample yielded the 25 T cell receptor beta chains listed below, sequenced in a study of identical twins. TCRdb used MiXCR to reprocess the 5' RACE reads, holding one entry per CDR3 protein. This sample yields about 210,000 distinct CDR3 sequences, of which approximately 9% are seen a single time; around 5% belongs to the top ten. Input material: memory (CD45RO+) T cells sorted from blood. The receptors here all came from a young woman in good health.

This clonotype was picked up many times. V is TRBV7-2 and J is TRBJ2-1; D ambiguous. This CDR3 is built from 15 residues. Trimming cost V 4 bases and J 4 bases, with 14 bases left between them. Germline CDR1 reads SGHTA; CDR2 reads FQGNSA. DNA for the CDR3: TGTGCCAGCAGCTCGGGCCCTCTAGTATACAATGAGCAGTTCTTC. It is translated as CASSSGPLVYNEQFF.

This clonotype was counted many times. The chain combines TRBV29-1 with TRBJ1-4; weak D call: TRBD1 (5 bases). The germline V gene has CDR1 SQVTM and CDR2 ANQGSEA. The CDR3 contains 11 residues. V was shortened by 4 bases and J by 8 bases, with 8 bases between the two germline ends. The CDR3 region has the DNA TGCAGCGTTGTAGACAGAGAAAAACTGTTTTTT. This codes for CSVVDREKLFF. The full variable domain, in which reference TRBV29-1 and TRBJ1-4 provide the parts outside the CDR3, is SAVISQKPSRDICQRGTSLTIQCQVDSQVTMMFWYRQQPGQSLTLIATANQGSEATYESGFVIDKFPISRPNLTFSTLTVSNMSPEDSSIYLCSVVDREKLFFGSGTQLSVL.

The rearrangement joins TRBV7-2 to TRBJ2-3, with D perhaps being TRBD1 or TRBD2 (6 bases each). The germline V gene has CDR1 SGHTA and CDR2 FQGNSA. CDR3 size: 16 residues. V was cut by 8 bases and J by 0 bases, with 18 bases left in between. CDR3 sequence (DNA): TGTGCCAGCCTACTGGGGGGCAGCTTAAGCACAGATACGCAGTATTTT. It codes for CASLLGGSLSTDTQYF.

The genes are TRBV5-5 and TRBJ1-6, with unresolved D. This CDR3 spans 13 amino acids. The V gene lost 5 bases and the J gene lost 8 bases, with 11 bases spanning the gap. Germline-derived CDR1 and CDR2 are SGHKS and YYEKEE (reference sequence). This CDR3 is CASSTGGYSPLHF. The CDR3, as DNA: TGTGCCAGCAGTACGGGCGGTTATTCACCCCTCCACTTT.

V is TRBV6-1 and J is TRBJ1-1; 7 nucleotides match TRBD1. CDR3 length equals 15 residues. The germline V gene encodes CDR1 MNHNS and CDR2 SASEGT. The V segment lost 5 bases and the J segment 1 base; nucleotides outside the gene matches: 7. In DNA form, the CDR3 reads TGTGCCAGCAGTACGTGGGGACAGACGAACACTGAAGCTTTCTTT. As protein: CASSTWGQTNTEAFF.

This clonotype showed up many times. The chain has TRBV7-2 and TRBJ2-5; TRBD2 matches 14 bases. The V gene end was trimmed by 1 base and the J gene end by 4 bases; junction bases not matched to a gene: 5. The germline gives CDR1 SGHTA, CDR2 FQGNSA. CDR3 size: 17 residues. The CDR3: CASSLGGTSGRGETQYF. Here the CDR3 DNA reads TGTGCCAGCAGCTTAGGAGGGACTAGCGGGAGAGGAGAGACCCAGTACTTC.

As regards this clonotype: This may be a read error: a much more frequent sequence differs by one nucleotide. The V and J genes are TRBV20-1 and TRBJ2-5, with D perhaps TRBD1 (6 bases). CDR3 length equals 15 residues. CDR1 DFQATT and CDR2 SNEGSKA come from the germline V gene (reference sequence). As DNA, the CDR3 is TGCTGTGCCCAACCAACAGGGTTAACGTGGGAGACCCAGTACTTC. This sequence encodes CCAQPTGLTWETQYF.

In DNA, the CDR3 is TGTGCCAGCAGTTGGCCCCAGGTGGGGAGTTGGACTGAAGCTTTCTTT. Translated, it gives CASSWPQVGSWTEAFF. This rearrangement joins TRBV6-5 to TRBJ1-1; D not certain. CDR1 is MNHEY, CDR2 SVGAGI, per germline. This CDR3 contains 16 residues. The ends were cut back, 4 bases at V and 5 bases at J, with 20 bases in the middle.

This clonotype was seen only a few times. The V call is TRBV7-9, the J call TRBJ2-1, with D possibly being TRBD1 or TRBD2 (5 bases each). V lost 7 bases and J lost 5, with 18 bases in between. In germline, CDR1 is SEHNR, CDR2 FQNEAQ (reference sequence). The CDR3 has 15 amino acids. The CDR3 DNA follows: TGTGCCAGCACCCCTATACGGGACCGTAACAATGAGCAGTTCTTC. Amino acid sequence: CASTPIRDRNNEQFF.

The V gene is TRBV20-1, the J gene TRBJ2-7; either TRBD1 or TRBD2 may fit D (5 bases each). Germline CDR1 is DFQATT and CDR2 is SNEGSKA (reference sequence). The V end was cut by 0 bases, the J end by 2 bases, with 11 bases between. CDR3 size: 14 residues. In nucleotides, the CDR3 is TGCAGTGCTAGAGATGGGGGTGACGCCTACGAGCAGTACTTC. Its translation is CSARDGGDAYEQYF.

This chain connects TRBV5-1 to TRBJ1-1; a possible D gene is TRBD1 (6 bases). The V end was cut by 4 bases, the J end by 0 bases, with 10 bases between. Germline CDR1 and CDR2: SGHRS and YFSETQ. The CDR3 covers 14 residues. The CDR3 DNA follows: TGCGCCAGCAGCGAGGGACACATGAACACTGAAGCTTTCTTT. Translation gives CASSEGHMNTEAFF.

This sequence joins TRBV2 and TRBJ1-2, with 7 bases lining up with TRBD1. The CDR3 runs to 13 residues. The ends lost 3 bases at V and 3 bases at J; junction bases unmatched: 1. In germline, CDR1 is SNHLY, CDR2 FYNNEI. The CDR3 loop is CASSDDRDYGYTF. The CDR3 nucleotides read TGTGCCAGCAGTGATGACAGGGACTATGGCTACACCTTC.

J is TRBJ2-3 and V is TRBV12-5; D not resolved. The V gene lost 0 bases and the J gene lost 0 bases, with 13 bases spanning the gap. Germline values: CDR1 LGHNT, CDR2 FRNRAP. This CDR3 comprises 17 residues. This CDR3 is CASGLVLVGPSTDTQYF. The DNA of the CDR3 is TGTGCTAGTGGTTTGGTACTCGTGGGCCCGAGCACAGATACGCAGTATTTT.

This clonotype was seen many times. The V gene is TRBV27, the J gene TRBJ1-1; weak D call: TRBD1 (6 bases). In germline, CDR1 is MNHEY, CDR2 SMNVEV (reference sequence). Trimming took off 6 bases at V and 0 bases at J, with 14 bases between the two ends. This CDR3 is 15 amino acids long. The DNA for the CDR3 is TGTGCCAGCAGGACGACAGGAATAATGAACACTGAAGCTTTCTTT. It codes for CASRTTGIMNTEAFF.

The V call is TRBV18, the J call TRBJ1-1, with TRBD1 as a possible D gene (5 bases). CDR3 length: 15 amino acids. Looked up from germline, CDR1 is KGHSH and CDR2 is LQKENI. The germline V and J ends were trimmed by 3 bases and 5 bases, with 16 bases remaining between them. The CDR3 sequence: CASSPEQGGRTEAFF. Written as DNA, the CDR3 is TGTGCCAGCTCACCGGAGCAGGGAGGGAGGACTGAAGCTTTCTTT.

The chain links TRBV18 to TRBJ2-7, with 16 bases fitting TRBD2. With 6 bases clipped from V and 2 bases from J, the junction kept 4 bases outside the gene matches. Per the germline V gene, CDR1 is KGHSH and CDR2 is LQKENI. The CDR3 is 16 residues long. CDR3 loop: CASSPGTSGRAYEQYF. The CDR3, as DNA: TGTGCCAGCTCCCCAGGGACTAGCGGGAGGGCCTACGAGCAGTACTTC.

This clonotype turned up a few times. The chain is built from TRBV10-3 and TRBJ1-5; D call uncertain. The V end lost 2 bases, the J end lost 4 bases, and 6 bases lay between the germline ends. CDR3 length equals 13 residues. Germline CDR1 is ENHRY and CDR2 is SYGVKD. CDR3 protein: CAISEMQNQPQHF. The DNA of the CDR3 is TGTGCCATCAGTGAGATGCAAAATCAGCCCCAGCATTTT.

This clonotype has a handful of counts. The chain is built from TRBV12-3 or TRBV12-4 and TRBJ2-1; D is undetermined. The CDR3 sequence is 15 residues long. V lost 5 bases and J 10 bases, leaving 21 bases between the germline ends. The CDR3, as DNA: TGTGCCAGCAGTATCCAGCACTTTCAGATTGGGGAGCAGTTCTTC. Its translation is CASSIQHFQIGEQFF.

The chain recombines TRBV28 with TRBJ2-6; D gene unclear. Germline CDR1 reads MDHEN; CDR2 reads SYDVKM. CDR3 length: 17 amino acids. V lost 6 bases and J 2 bases, leaving 17 bases between the germline ends. CDR3 loop: CASSSPPGDPGANVLTF. The CDR3 nucleotides are TGTGCCAGCAGCAGTCCACCCGGTGACCCTGGGGCCAACGTCCTGACTTTC.

This clonotype was counted between two and nine times. V is TRBV18 and J is TRBJ1-5; no firm D call. This CDR3 is 15 amino acids long. Per the germline V gene, CDR1 is KGHSH and CDR2 is LQKENI. Trimming took 6 bases from V and 4 from J, leaving 16 bases between them. The CDR3 DNA follows: TGTGCCAGCTCGCTTTCCGGGAGGGAGAATCAGCCCCAGCATTTT. The encoded protein is CASSLSGRENQPQHF.

The rearrangement joins TRBV5-5 to TRBJ1-3, with 8 bases lining up with TRBD1. The CDR3 length is 16 residues. Trimming cost V 3 bases and J 0 bases; bases outside gene matches: 5. Germline V gene data show CDR1 as SGHKS and CDR2 as YYEKEE (reference sequence). CDR3 in DNA: TGTGCCAGCAGCTGGGGACAGGCCCACTCTGGAAACACCATATATTTT. Translation gives CASSWGQAHSGNTIYF.

This clonotype occurred many times. The V gene is TRBV20-1, the J gene TRBJ2-3; D possibly corresponds to TRBD2 (6 bases). Looked up from germline, CDR1 is DFQATT and CDR2 is SNEGSKA (reference sequence). The CDR3 has 14 residues. V was clipped by 3 bases and J by 4 bases, with 14 bases between them. The CDR3 nucleotides read TGCAGTGCTAGGATGGGGGGAGGCCCAGATACGCAGTATTTT. It codes for CSARMGGGPDTQYF.

This sequence joins TRBV12-5 and TRBJ2-7, with D uncertain. Germline CDR1 LGHNT, CDR2 FRNRAP. This CDR3 is built from 12 residues. Trimming removed 5 bases at V and 3 bases at J, with 8 bases between. CDR3 in amino acids: CASGPRYYEQYF. CDR3 nucleotide sequence: TGTGCTAGTGGTCCGCGGTACTACGAGCAGTACTTC.

This clonotype was counted between two and nine times. The gene calls are TRBV20-1 and TRBJ2-1, with 7 bases aligning to TRBD2. Germline values: CDR1 DFQATT, CDR2 SNEGSKA (reference sequence). This CDR3 has 14 amino acids. V lost 0 bases and J lost 6; bases outside the gene matches: 5. In nucleotides, the CDR3 is TGCAGTGCTAGAGATTTCAGCGGGGCCAATGAGCAGTTCTTC. Its translation is CSARDFSGANEQFF.

This clonotype was seen more than once but under ten times. The chain links TRBV7-9 to TRBJ2-3; 11 nucleotides align to TRBD1. V shed 6 bases, J shed 5 bases, and the junction held 4 bases outside the gene matches. Germline loops: CDR1 SEHNR, CDR2 FQNEAQ (reference sequence). This CDR3 contains 14 residues. The CDR3 nucleotides read TGTGCCAGCAGTCGGACAGGGGGCATAGATACGCAGTATTTT. This codes for CASSRTGGIDTQYF.